The 28 T cell receptor beta chains in this list originate from one sample, sequenced in a study of blood T cell repertoires in COVID-19. Generated by immunoSEQ multiplex PCR, the TCRdb table keeps only in-frame clones and is missing some. This table holds approximately 250,000 clones, 70% to 90% found once. Sequencing input: PBMCs or T cells enriched from blood (not recorded which). These receptors all stem from a woman between 45 and 65 years old with acute COVID-19.

The rearrangement joins TRBV5-5 to TRBJ1-4; 9 bases match TRBD1. The length of the CDR3 is 16 residues. Germline V lookup: CDR1 SGHKS, CDR2 YYEKEE (reference sequence). The ends lost 3 bases at V and 1 base at J; junction bases unmatched: 4. CDR3 nucleotides: TGTGCCAGCAGCTCGACAGGGGGGGAAACTAATGAAAAACTGTTTTTT. This encodes CASSSTGGETNEKLFF.

V and J are TRBV30 and TRBJ1-5; a possible D gene is TRBD1 (5 bases). There are 15 residues in the CDR3. Germline values: CDR1 GTSNPN, CDR2 SVGIG (reference sequence). Trimming left V 2 bases short and J 0 bases short, with 11 bases between. CDR3 residues: CAWSLTRDSNQPQHF. DNA of the CDR3: TGTGCCTGGAGTTTAACCAGGGATAGCAATCAGCCCCAGCATTTT.

This sequence joins TRBV30 and TRBJ1-1; no clear D. This CDR3 contains 14 residues. V shed 0 bases and J shed 1 base, with 9 bases lying between them. Germline assignment: CDR1 GTSNPN and CDR2 SVGIG (reference sequence). CDR3 DNA: TGTGCCTGGAGTGTAGGCGGGTCGAACACTGAAGCTTTCTTT. It translates to CAWSVGGSNTEAFF.

This clone appeared a single time. The chain recombines TRBV19 with TRBJ2-5; 7 bases match TRBD2. The CDR3 length is 15 residues. V lost 6 bases to trimming and J lost 9 bases; unmatched junction nucleotides: 16. The germline V gene has CDR1 LNHDA and CDR2 SQIVND (reference sequence). The DNA for the CDR3 is TGTGCCAGTAGCACTCGGACTAGGGCCTCATGGTCCCAGTACTTC. Translation: CASSTRTRASWSQYF.

This chain joins TRBV30 and TRBJ2-5, with 8 nucleotides matching TRBD1. The CDR3 extends over 14 amino acids. With 0 bases clipped from V and 6 bases from J, the junction kept 6 bases outside the gene matches. Germline assignment: CDR1 GTSNPN and CDR2 SVGIG (reference sequence). The CDR3: CAWSVQGGWKTQYF. In DNA, the CDR3 is TGTGCCTGGAGTGTACAGGGGGGATGGAAGACCCAGTACTTC.

The chain links TRBV3-1 (or the pseudogene TRBV3-2) to TRBJ1-1; no clear D gene. The CDR3 extends over 13 amino acids. Germline lookup yields CDR1 LGHDT and CDR2 YNNKEL (reference sequence). Trimming stripped 3 bases from V and 4 bases from J, with 9 bases between. Here the CDR3 DNA reads TGTGCCAGCAGCCAGGCCCAGCGCACTGAAGCTTTCTTT. It codes for CASSQAQRTEAFF.

The chain has TRBV30 and TRBJ1-4; D gene ambiguous. From germline, CDR1 is GTSNPN and CDR2 SVGIG (reference sequence). The CDR3 contains 11 residues. V dropped 3 bases and J dropped 7 bases, with 6 bases sitting between them. The CDR3 sequence: CAWSFGEKLFF. For the CDR3, the DNA is TGTGCCTGGAGCTTCGGTGAAAAACTGTTTTTT.

This sequence joins TRBV9 and TRBJ1-1; tentatively, D is TRBD1 (5 bases). This CDR3 region has 15 residues. Trimming left V 0 bases short and J 5 bases short, with 14 bases between. Germline values: CDR1 SGDLS, CDR2 YYNGEE. The CDR3 sequence: CASSVATRDFTEAFF. In DNA, the CDR3 is TGTGCCAGCAGCGTAGCTACTAGGGACTTTACTGAAGCTTTCTTT.

A single count supports this clone. The chain carries TRBV7-3 and TRBJ2-1; D may be TRBD1 (5 bases). This CDR3 has 15 amino acids. The V and J ends lost 4 bases and 6 bases respectively, with 16 bases between them. CDR1 SGHTA and CDR2 FQGTGA come from the germline V gene. This CDR3 is CASSSQGGSVNEQFF. The CDR3 DNA is TGTGCCAGCAGCTCCCAGGGTGGTTCGGTCAATGAGCAGTTCTTC.

The gene calls are TRBV2 and TRBJ2-5, with 8 positions matching TRBD2. The CDR3 has 16 amino acids. V lost 5 bases and J lost 1; bases outside the gene matches: 9. The germline V gene encodes CDR1 SNHLY and CDR2 FYNNEI. CDR3 region: CASSWVGSGAQETQYF. The CDR3, as DNA: TGTGCCAGCAGTTGGGTTGGTAGCGGGGCCCAAGAGACCCAGTACTTC.

The chain links TRBV30 to TRBJ1-3; TRBD1 might be the D (5 bases). Trimming pared 2 bases from V and 0 bases from J, leaving 8 bases between. The CDR3 is 14 residues long. Per germline, CDR1 GTSNPN and CDR2 SVGIG (reference sequence). CDR3 DNA sequence: TGTGCCTGGAGTTTCGACAGCTCTGGAAACACCATATATTTT. Protein: CAWSFDSSGNTIYF.

This clone was counted only a few times. This chain uses TRBV19 with TRBJ1-2; possible D gene TRBD1, 6 bases. Germline V gives CDR1 LNHDA, CDR2 SQIVND (reference sequence). This CDR3 contains 14 residues. The V end was cut by 6 bases, the J end by 8 bases, with 19 bases between. The CDR3 DNA reads as TGTGCCAGTAGCCTTATACCTACAGGGTTCGGCTACACCTTC. This sequence encodes CASSLIPTGFGYTF. Full variable domain (outside the CDR3, taken from reference TRBV19 and TRBJ1-2): DGGITQSPKYLFRKEGQNVTLSCEQNLNHDAMYWYRQDPGQGLRLIYYSQIVNDFQKGDIAEGYSVSREKKESFPLTVTSAQKNPTAFYLCASSLIPTGFGYTFGSGTRLTVV.

This clone was picked up a small number of times. The chain couples TRBV5-1 to TRBJ2-3, with 10 bases that match TRBD2. Trimming removed 3 bases from V and 6 bases from J; junction bases left unmatched: 10. The germline gives CDR1 SGHRS, CDR2 YFSETQ. The CDR3 extends over 16 amino acids. The CDR3 is CASSSLAGPARDTQYF. CDR3 bases: TGCGCCAGCAGCTCACTAGCGGGACCGGCGAGGGATACGCAGTATTTT.

The J gene is TRBJ1-2, the V gene TRBV7-2, with a weak D call TRBD1 (6 bases). V was trimmed by 5 bases and J by 4 bases, leaving 17 bases between them. The CDR3 runs to 15 residues. Germline assignment: CDR1 SGHTA and CDR2 FQGNSA. The CDR3 is CASSPSSGQTYGYTF. The CDR3 region has the DNA TGTGCCAGCAGCCCCTCTTCAGGACAGACCTATGGCTACACCTTC.

The chain employs TRBV9 and TRBJ2-7; TRBD1 agrees at 9 bases. Germline V gene sequence: CDR1 SGDLS, CDR2 YYNGEE. The CDR3 runs to 15 residues. Germline trimming cut 2 bases from V and 7 bases from J; bases unmatched to any gene: 10. CDR3: CASSVGTGSPEEQYF. CDR3 DNA sequence: TGTGCCAGCAGCGTTGGGACAGGGTCCCCTGAGGAGCAGTACTTC.

This chain joins TRBV30 and TRBJ2-3; D gene uncertain. The germline gives CDR1 GTSNPN, CDR2 SVGIG (reference sequence). Trimming cost V 8 bases and J 2 bases, with 11 bases left between them. This CDR3 contains 12 residues. CDR3 bases: TGTGCCGTGAAGCCCTACACAGATACGCAGTATTTT. It yields the protein CAVKPYTDTQYF.

This chain connects TRBV14 to TRBJ1-1, with D possibly matching TRBD1 (5 bases). V was trimmed by 0 bases and J by 1 base, leaving 12 bases between them. Germline CDR1 is SGHDN and CDR2 is FVKESK. This CDR3 spans 16 amino acids. The DNA for the CDR3 is TGTGCCAGCAGCCAAGACCGGACGGGGGAGAACACTGAAGCTTTCTTT. Encoded protein: CASSQDRTGENTEAFF.

V is TRBV19 and J is TRBJ2-3; 8 positions match TRBD1. The J segment lost 5 bases and the V segment lost 6 bases, leaving 7 bases of the junction unmatched. The CDR3 is 14 residues long. Germline V gene data show CDR1 as LNHDA and CDR2 as SQIVND (reference sequence). The CDR3 region is CASRPTGGGDTQYF. CDR3 nucleotides: TGTGCCAGTAGACCTACAGGGGGTGGAGATACGCAGTATTTT. Drawing the rest from reference TRBV19 and TRBJ2-3, the complete variable domain is DGGITQSPKYLFRKEGQNVTLSCEQNLNHDAMYWYRQDPGQGLRLIYYSQIVNDFQKGDIAEGYSVSREKKESFPLTVTSAQKNPTAFYLCASRPTGGGDTQYFGPGTRLTVL.

This clone was detected a few times. The chain joins TRBV5-1 to TRBJ1-2; 7 bases match TRBD1. The germline gives CDR1 SGHRS, CDR2 YFSETQ. The V and J ends lost 4 bases and 2 bases, in that order; junction bases with no gene match: 2. The CDR3 length is 13 residues. The CDR3 region has the DNA TGCGCCAGCAGCGAGGGACAGAACTATGGCTACACCTTC. Its protein product is CASSEGQNYGYTF.

J is TRBJ1-2 and V is TRBV4-3, with D perhaps matching TRBD1 (5 bases). Germline V CDR1 and CDR2: LGHNA, YSLEER. V lost 2 bases and J 8 bases, leaving 15 bases between the germline ends. The CDR3 runs 14 residues. The CDR3 protein is CASSQSLTALGYTF. The CDR3 nucleotides read TGCGCCAGCAGCCAAAGCCTGACAGCCCTAGGCTACACCTTC.

This clone was counted only a few times. V and J are TRBV3-1 (or the pseudogene TRBV3-2) and TRBJ1-1; D perhaps matches TRBD1 (6 bases). The CDR3 length is 14 residues. Trimming left V 4 bases short and J 1 base short, with 10 bases between. The germline V gene has CDR1 LGHDT and CDR2 YNNKEL (reference sequence). CDR3: CASSPGQKNTEAFF. CDR3 coding DNA: TGTGCCAGCAGCCCCGGACAGAAGAACACTGAAGCTTTCTTT.

This clone was recorded only once. This chain links TRBV30 with TRBJ1-2, with D perhaps TRBD1 (6 bases). Trimming stripped 3 bases from V and 9 bases from J, with 14 bases between. From germline, CDR1 is GTSNPN and CDR2 SVGIG (reference sequence). This CDR3 has 12 amino acids. CDR3 in amino acids: CAWRTSQGRYTF. The CDR3 region has the DNA TGTGCCTGGAGGACCTCACAGGGACGCTACACCTTC. Supplemented by reference TRBV30 and TRBJ1-2, the full variable domain reads SQTIHQWPATLVQPVGSPLSLECTVEGTSNPNLYWYRQAAGRGLQLLFYSVGIGQISSEVPQNLSASRPQDRQFILSSKKLLLSDSGFYLCAWRTSQGRYTFGSGTRLTVV.

This chain uses TRBV7-3 with TRBJ1-6, with 7 positions matching TRBD1. CDR3 length equals 13 residues. Germline V CDR1 and CDR2: SGHTA, FQGTGA. Trimming took 5 bases from V and 8 from J; bases not matched to a gene: 3. CDR3 region: CASSPGTDSPLHF. The CDR3 bases are TGTGCCAGCAGCCCCGGGACAGATTCACCCCTCCACTTT.

This chain uses TRBV5-1 with TRBJ2-3; 7 bases match TRBD1. This CDR3 is 15 amino acids long. J lost 2 bases, V lost 4 bases, and 7 bases had no gene match. CDR1 is SGHRS and CDR2 is YFSETQ in the germline V gene. The CDR3 nucleotides are TGCGCCAGCAGCGAGACAGGGCGTCCCACAGATACGCAGTATTTT. The encoded protein is CASSETGRPTDTQYF.

The rearrangement uses TRBV7-2 and TRBJ2-5; D may be TRBD2 (9 bases). Germline loops: CDR1 SGHTA, CDR2 FQGNSA. Trimming removed 1 base at V and 7 bases at J, with 25 bases between. The CDR3 is made up of 18 amino acids. The CDR3 sequence: CASSLEGQGGSGGWTQYF. The CDR3 DNA is TGTGCCAGCAGCTTAGAAGGACAGGGCGGTAGCGGGGGTTGGACCCAGTACTTC.

This chain joins TRBV4-3 and TRBJ2-7; no clear D gene. CDR3 length equals 16 residues. Germline CDR1 LGHNA, CDR2 YSLEER. Deletions cut 1 base from V and 0 bases from J, with 13 bases between. The CDR3 DNA reads TGCGCCAGCAGCCAAGTGCGCGATCTTAGCTCCTACGAGCAGTACTTC. Its translation is CASSQVRDLSSYEQYF.

The genes are TRBV3-1 (or the pseudogene TRBV3-2) and TRBJ2-3, with D possibly being TRBD2 (6 bases). The germline V gene has CDR1 LGHDT and CDR2 YNNKEL (reference sequence). The CDR3 runs 12 residues. The V and J ends lost 4 bases and 6 bases respectively, with 8 bases between them. CDR3 sequence reads: CASSRSGDTQYF. The CDR3 DNA reads TGTGCCAGCAGCCGGAGCGGGGATACGCAGTATTTT.

The rearrangement joins TRBV5-8 to TRBJ2-3, with 9 bases aligning to TRBD1. This CDR3 has 20 residues. Germline V lookup: CDR1 SGHTS, CDR2 YDEGEE. V shed 2 bases, J shed 0 bases, and the junction held 16 bases outside the gene matches. The CDR3 is CASSFLGTGSFWSSTDTQYF. CDR3 in DNA: TGTGCCAGCAGCTTTCTCGGGACAGGGTCTTTCTGGTCTAGCACAGATACGCAGTATTTT. The variable domain in full, completed from reference TRBV5-8 and TRBJ2-3, reads EAGVTQSPTHLIKTRGQQATLRCSPISGHTSVYWYQQALGLGLQFLLWYDEGEERNRGNFPPRFSGRQFPNYSSELNVNALELEDSALYLCASSFLGTGSFWSSTDTQYFGPGTRLTVL.